Listed here are 9 T cell receptor beta chains from one sample, sequenced in a study of regulatory T cells in long-lasting Graves disease. Time point in this sample: newly diagnosed GD, antithyroid drugs for less than 3 months. PBMC RNA served as the TCR library source. Library construction for TCR beta used iRepertoire HTBI primers and Arm-PCR of CDR3 regions. TCRdb reprocessed the multiplex PCR reads via MiXCR and lists one record per CDR3 protein. The sample yields around 360,000 distinct CDR3 sequences, 15% to 20% seen once. The sample was also linked to a second study, of T cells in Graves' hyperthyroidism and ophthalmopathy.

The input for sequencing was peripheral blood mononuclear cells (PBMCs), taken at new diagnosis, from a patient treated with antithyroid drugs. Every receptor here comes from a woman aged 18-29 years with Graves disease.

The sample holds many counts of this clonotype. V and J are TRBV6-1 and TRBJ2-7, with D tentatively TRBD1 (6 bases). Trimming took 8 bases from V and 6 from J, leaving 20 bases between them. Germline assignment: CDR1 MNHNS and CDR2 SASEGT. This CDR3 contains 14 residues. CDR3 DNA sequence: TGTGCCAGCGGAGACACGGCGGACAGCCTCGAGCAGTACTTC. Its protein product is CASGDTADSLEQYF.

This clonotype appeared many times. The chain has TRBV29-1 and TRBJ2-7, with TRBD2 identical over 7 bases. V was clipped by 8 bases and J by 7 bases; unmatched bases: 8. The CDR3 has 11 residues. In germline, CDR1 is SQVTM, CDR2 ANQGSEA. Written as DNA, the CDR3 is TGCAGCTCAAATCGCGGGGGAGAGCAGTACTTC. Amino acid sequence: CSSNRGGEQYF.

This clonotype occurred many times. The rearrangement joins TRBV3-1 to TRBJ2-4; D is ambiguous. Germline CDR1 and CDR2: LGHDT and YNNKEL (reference sequence). This CDR3 region has 15 residues. The V end was cut by 1 base, the J end by 0 bases, with 7 bases between. The CDR3 sequence is CASSQGLLAKNIQYF. CDR3 sequence (DNA): TGTGCCAGCAGCCAAGGTCTATTAGCCAAAAACATTCAGTACTTC.

This clonotype was detected many times. This chain joins TRBV28 and TRBJ2-7; tentative D call: TRBD1 (7 bases). The CDR3 totals 13 residues. Germline CDR1 is MDHEN and CDR2 is SYDVKM. The V end was cut by 5 bases, the J end by 5 bases, with 13 bases between. The CDR3 loop reads CASSRGGGDEQYF. The CDR3 coding sequence is TGTGCCAGCAGTAGAGGGGGCGGGGACGAGCAGTACTTC.

This clonotype was observed at least ten times. This rearrangement joins TRBV2 to TRBJ2-3; 8 bases are a match to TRBD1. The germline V gene has CDR1 SNHLY and CDR2 FYNNEI. The V segment lost 5 bases and the J segment 3 bases; nucleotides outside the gene matches: 4. The CDR3 spans 14 residues. This chain's CDR3 is CASSMDRATDTQYF. CDR3 nucleotides: TGTGCCAGCAGTATGGACAGGGCAACAGATACGCAGTATTTT.

The table lists this clonotype with a few counts. The CDR3 spells CASSYRGARTEAFF. CDR3 DNA sequence: TGTGCCAGCAGTTATCGGGGGGCTCGGACTGAAGCTTTCTTT. The rearrangement uses TRBV27 and TRBJ1-1, with TRBD1 as a possible D gene (6 bases). Trimming left V 4 bases short and J 5 bases short, with 14 bases between. From germline, CDR1 is MNHEY and CDR2 SMNVEV (reference sequence). This CDR3 contains 14 residues.

This clonotype was counted only a few times. The chain combines TRBV29-1 with TRBJ2-4; D is unclear. The CDR3 contains 13 residues. V was shortened by 6 bases and J by 4 bases, with 13 bases between the two germline ends. Germline lookup yields CDR1 SQVTM and CDR2 ANQGSEA. The CDR3 spells CSVTPPGKNIQYF. In DNA form, the CDR3 reads TGCAGCGTGACCCCCCCCGGAAAAAACATTCAGTACTTC.

Concerning this clonotype: One end of the junction does not line up with germline, which may come from a read error. The V call is TRBV4-1, the J call TRBJ2-7; TRBD2 might be the D (8 bases). This CDR3 comprises 14 residues. CDR1 is MGHRA, CDR2 YSYEKL, per germline. CDR3 amino acids: CASSQDISGTVLVF. In DNA form, the CDR3 reads TGCGCCAGCAGCCAAGATATTAGCGGGACAGTCCTAGTCTTC.

There are many counts of this clonotype. The chain uses TRBV30 and TRBJ2-5, with D possibly matching TRBD1 (5 bases). V shed 0 bases and J shed 7 bases, with 21 bases lying between them. Per the germline V gene, CDR1 is GTSNPN and CDR2 is SVGIG (reference sequence). The CDR3 consists of 16 residues. CDR3 coding DNA: TGTGCCTGGAGTGTAGGGGCGGTCCGCCAAACCATGACCCAGTACTTC. Translation: CAWSVGAVRQTMTQYF.